The 30 T cell receptor beta chains below all came from one sample that was sequenced in a study of cytomegalovirus exposure and HLA in healthy donors. 60 Vbeta and 13 Jbeta primers were used in PCR. Method: immunoSEQ multiplex PCR; TCRdb's copy keeps in-frame clones and lacks some. The sample lists some 130,000 clones, roughly 78% occurring once. Sequenced material: PBMCs. The receptors originated from a man in his forties in good health and CMV-seropositive.

V usage is TRBV27 and J usage is TRBJ2-5, with TRBD1 matching over 10 bases. CDR3 length: 15 residues. Germline CDR1 and CDR2: MNHEY and SMNVEV (reference sequence). The junction had 10 bases not matched to a gene; V was cut back by 6 bases and J by 6 bases. CDR3 sequence (DNA): TGTGCCAGCAGCCCACCGGGACAGGGGAAAAAGACCCAGTACTTC. Amino acid sequence: CASSPPGQGKKTQYF.

The rearrangement joins TRBV5-1 to TRBJ2-7; no firm D call. The germline CDR1 and CDR2 sequences are SGHRS and YFSETQ. The germline V and J ends were trimmed by 3 bases and 1 base, with 8 bases remaining between them. The CDR3 spans 13 residues. The CDR3 coding sequence is TGCGCCAGCAGCTCGGTAGCTTCCTACGAGCAGTACTTC. Its translation is CASSSVASYEQYF.

This rearrangement joins TRBV6-1 to TRBJ2-1; D is unresolved. V dropped 2 bases and J dropped 5 bases, with 7 bases sitting between them. This CDR3 contains 13 residues. Germline V gene lookup returns CDR1 MNHNS and CDR2 SASEGT. CDR3 residues: CASSEMGNNEQFF. CDR3 DNA sequence: TGTGCCAGCAGTGAAATGGGCAACAATGAGCAGTTCTTC.

The rearrangement uses TRBV7-2 and TRBJ2-7; D is undetermined. The V end was cut by 4 bases, the J end by 6 bases, with 13 bases between. The CDR3 has 13 residues. Per the germline V gene, CDR1 is SGHTA and CDR2 is FQGNSA. The CDR3 region is CASSSDPQSEQYF. The CDR3, as DNA: TGTGCCAGCAGCTCCGACCCACAGAGCGAGCAGTACTTC.

Comments on this clone: Other nucleotide sequences in the sample specify the same CDR3. The chain couples TRBV29-1 to TRBJ2-2; 8 nucleotides agree with TRBD1. The V and J ends lost 6 bases and 2 bases, in that order; junction bases with no gene match: 5. The germline CDR1 and CDR2 sequences are SQVTM and ANQGSEA. The CDR3 is 14 amino acids. This CDR3 reads CSVRTGSNTGELFF. The CDR3 DNA is TGCAGCGTCCGGACAGGGTCCAACACCGGGGAGCTGTTTTTT.

The chain links TRBV30 to TRBJ2-5; D unresolved. In germline, CDR1 is GTSNPN, CDR2 SVGIG (reference sequence). V was pared by 0 bases and J by 5 bases, with 10 bases between. CDR3 size: 13 residues. The CDR3 spells CAWSVGVGETQYF. The CDR3 nucleotides are TGTGCCTGGAGTGTAGGAGTTGGCGAGACCCAGTACTTC. Full variable domain (rest looked up from reference TRBV30 and TRBJ2-5): SQTIHQWPATLVQPVGSPLSLECTVEGTSNPNLYWYRQAAGRGLQLLFYSVGIGQISSEVPQNLSASRPQDRQFILSSKKLLLSDSGFYLCAWSVGVGETQYFGPGTRLLVL.

The V and J genes are TRBV7-8 and TRBJ2-7; 10 bases map to TRBD1. CDR3 size: 16 residues. The germline gives CDR1 SGHVS, CDR2 FQNEAQ. J lost 2 bases, V lost 3 bases, and 7 bases had no gene match. CDR3 in amino acids: CASSFPGTGDPYEQYF. CDR3 DNA: TGTGCCAGCAGCTTTCCCGGGACAGGGGACCCCTACGAGCAGTACTTC.

This clone appeared a single time. This chain uses TRBV18 with TRBJ1-1, with D perhaps matching TRBD1 (5 bases). Trimming left V 3 bases short and J 2 bases short, with 7 bases between. The germline gives CDR1 KGHSH, CDR2 LQKENI. The CDR3 spans 13 residues. The CDR3 nucleotides read TGTGCCAGCTCACCTGGGGCAAACACTGAAGCTTTCTTT. This translates into CASSPGANTEAFF.

The gene calls are TRBV9 and TRBJ2-1, with 15 bases fitting TRBD2. The CDR3 loop spans 15 amino acids. V lost 0 bases and J lost 10; bases outside the gene matches: 2. Germline V gene sequence: CDR1 SGDLS, CDR2 YYNGEE. The CDR3 reads CASSVGGLAGGEQFF. CDR3 in DNA: TGTGCCAGCAGCGTAGGGGGACTAGCGGGAGGAGAGCAGTTCTTC.

This chain uses TRBV18 with TRBJ1-6, with D tentatively TRBD1 (5 bases). Germline-derived CDR1 and CDR2 are KGHSH and LQKENI. Trimming took off 3 bases at V and 7 bases at J, with 13 bases between the two ends. The CDR3 length is 15 residues. This CDR3 is CASSPMVRGNSPLHF. CDR3 sequence (DNA): TGTGCCAGCTCACCCATGGTAAGGGGCAATTCACCCCTCCACTTT.

The gene calls are TRBV6-6 and TRBJ2-5; weak D call: TRBD1 (6 bases). V was shortened by 5 bases and J by 4 bases, with 11 bases between the two germline ends. The CDR3 covers 13 residues. Germline V gene data show CDR1 as MNHNY and CDR2 as SVGAGI (reference sequence). The CDR3, as DNA: TGTGCCAGCAGTCCCGGGACACGAGAGACCCAGTACTTC. It yields the protein CASSPGTRETQYF.

The chain uses TRBV19 and TRBJ2-2; a weak D match, TRBD1 (5 bases). CDR1 is LNHDA and CDR2 is SQIVND in the germline V gene (reference sequence). Trimming removed 5 bases from V and 1 base from J, with 11 bases in between. CDR3 size: 15 residues. The CDR3 bases are TGTGCCAGTAGTGCCACCGACAGGAACACCGGGGAGCTGTTTTTT. The encoded protein is CASSATDRNTGELFF.

The chain joins TRBV18 to TRBJ1-2; D unclear. Trimming stripped 5 bases from V and 8 bases from J, with 12 bases between. Germline CDR1 is KGHSH and CDR2 is LQKENI. This CDR3 is built from 12 residues. As DNA, the CDR3 is TGTGCCAGCTCAGAGAGACTAGGAGGCTACACCTTC. Protein sequence: CASSERLGGYTF.

This clone was observed a few times. V gene TRBV2 combines with J gene TRBJ2-5, with D possibly being TRBD2 (6 bases). The assigned J gene may be wrong: the sequence end matches TRBJ2-7 better. CDR3 size: 13 residues. Germline V gene data show CDR1 as SNHLY and CDR2 as FYNNEI. The DNA of the CDR3 is TGTGCCAGCAGTGTGCGGGGAATTAGCGAGCAGTACTTC. Protein product: CASSVRGISEQYF.

This chain connects TRBV2 to TRBJ2-3; a weak D match, TRBD2 (6 bases). Trimming removed 3 bases at V and 0 bases at J, with 13 bases between. The germline CDR1 and CDR2 sequences are SNHLY and FYNNEI. CDR3 size: 16 residues. CDR3: CASSEMIAESTDTQYF. The DNA for the CDR3 is TGTGCCAGCAGTGAGATGATAGCGGAAAGCACAGATACGCAGTATTTT.

This clone was seen just once. The junction and the germline gene differ at one end; a read error may be behind it. The chain recombines TRBV2 with TRBJ1-2; D is perhaps TRBD1 (5 bases). The CDR3 is 13 amino acids. Germline V CDR1 and CDR2: SNHLY, FYNNEI. For the CDR3, the DNA is TGTGCCAGCAGTGAGGGGCGAAAGGATGGCTGCACCTTC. It codes for CASSEGRKDGCTF. Looking up the rest from reference TRBV2 and TRBJ1-2 gives the full variable domain: EPEVTQTPSHQVTQMGQEVILRCVPISNHLYFYWYRQILGQKVEFLVSFYNNEISEKSEIFDDQFSVERPDGSNFTLKIRSTKLEDSAMYFCASSEGRKDGCTFGSGTRLTVV.

This clone occurred a few times. V is TRBV6-6 and J is TRBJ1-2, with 7 bases lining up with TRBD1. This CDR3 comprises 13 residues. Germline V lookup: CDR1 MNHNY, CDR2 SVGAGI (reference sequence). V lost 6 bases to trimming and J lost 7 bases; unmatched junction nucleotides: 8. The DNA of the CDR3 is TGTGCCAGCAGGTCCGAGGGGGCGGGTGGCTACACCTTC. This encodes CASRSEGAGGYTF.

The gene calls are TRBV30 and TRBJ2-7, with D possibly matching TRBD2 (6 bases). CDR1 is GTSNPN, CDR2 SVGIG, per germline (reference sequence). The CDR3 contains 15 residues. V dropped 2 bases and J dropped 0 bases, with 14 bases sitting between them. The chain's CDR3 is CAWSWGAGDSYEQYF. The CDR3, as DNA: TGTGCCTGGAGTTGGGGAGCGGGTGACTCCTACGAGCAGTACTTC.

Turning to this clone: The same CDR3 is also encoded by other DNA sequences in this sample. The chain has TRBV20-1 and TRBJ2-7; D is possibly TRBD1 (6 bases). Trimming removed 5 bases at V and 6 bases at J, with 11 bases between. There are 11 residues in the CDR3. Per the germline V gene, CDR1 is DFQATT and CDR2 is SNEGSKA (reference sequence). The CDR3, as DNA: TGCAGTGCTGAACAGGGACCCGAGCAGTACTTC. Its protein product is CSAEQGPEQYF.

The chain employs TRBV6-1 and TRBJ2-2; 9 positions match TRBD1. The CDR3 sequence is 15 residues long. CDR1 is MNHNS, CDR2 SASEGT, per germline. V gave up 4 bases and J gave up 6 bases; unmatched junction bases: 6. CDR3 DNA: TGTGCCAGCAGTGTAGGACAGGGGACGGCCGGGGAGCTGTTTTTT. Its translation: CASSVGQGTAGELFF.

This clone was picked up one time. V and J are TRBV19 and TRBJ1-1, with D unclear. This CDR3 has 14 amino acids. Trimming cost V 4 bases and J 7 bases, with 16 bases left between them. Germline V CDR1 and CDR2: LNHDA, SQIVND (reference sequence). CDR3 sequence (DNA): TGTGCCAGTAGTAGGCCAGGCACCGCGGGTGAAGCTTTCTTT. This gives the protein CASSRPGTAGEAFF.

The V call is TRBV2, the J call TRBJ1-1; 12 nucleotides agree with TRBD1. CDR3 size: 14 residues. The germline CDR1 and CDR2 sequences are SNHLY and FYNNEI. V lost 4 bases to trimming and J lost 5 bases; unmatched junction nucleotides: 2. DNA of the CDR3: TGTGCCAGCAGTGGGGACAGGGGGCTAACTGAAGCTTTCTTT. As protein: CASSGDRGLTEAFF.

This clone came up once. The chain uses TRBV9 and TRBJ2-7; TRBD1 might be the D (6 bases). The CDR3 is 17 amino acids. Germline V CDR1 and CDR2: SGDLS, YYNGEE. V lost 3 bases to trimming and J lost 2 bases, with 21 bases between them. DNA for the CDR3: TGTGCCAGCAGCGCCTACTCCGGGACAATGACCGCCTACGAGCAGTACTTC. Residues: CASSAYSGTMTAYEQYF.

This chain connects TRBV7-9 to TRBJ1-1; D might be TRBD1 (5 bases). Trimming left V 5 bases short and J 8 bases short, with 12 bases between. This CDR3 has 12 residues. Germline V gives CDR1 SEHNR, CDR2 FQNEAQ (reference sequence). In DNA form, the CDR3 reads TGTGCCAGCAGCCTTCCCGGGGGGGAAGCTTTCTTT. It specifies CASSLPGGEAFF. Filled out from reference TRBV7-9 and TRBJ1-1, the complete variable domain reads DTGVSQNPRHKITKRGQNVTFRCDPISEHNRLYWYRQTLGQGPEFLTYFQNEAQLEKSRLLSDRFSAERPKGSFSTLEIQRTEQGDSAMYLCASSLPGGEAFFGQGTRLTVV.

The gene calls are TRBV6-5 and TRBJ1-3; D is perhaps TRBD1 (5 bases). The CDR3 has 14 residues. Germline V gene data show CDR1 as MNHEY and CDR2 as SVGAGI. V was clipped by 7 bases and J by 1 base, with 11 bases between them. For the CDR3, the DNA is TGTGCCAGCATGGCAGGGCGATCTGGAAACACCATATATTTT. Translation gives CASMAGRSGNTIYF.

The chain employs TRBV27 and TRBJ2-3; 8 bases line up with TRBD1. V shed 3 bases and J 3 bases; nucleotides not matched to a gene: 8. CDR1 and CDR2 from the germline V gene are MNHEY and SMNVEV (reference sequence). The CDR3 runs 16 residues. The DNA of the CDR3 is TGTGCCAGCAGTTTTTCGGACAGGGCGAAGACAGATACGCAGTATTTT. It yields the protein CASSFSDRAKTDTQYF.

In this sample, this clone turned up a few times. CDR3 residues: CASSPGLGGYEQYF. DNA of the CDR3: TGTGCCAGCAGCCCGGGACTAGGAGGTTACGAGCAGTACTTC. The rearrangement uses TRBV5-6 and TRBJ2-7, with 8 bases aligning to TRBD2. The CDR3 is 14 residues long. With V trimmed by 4 bases and J by 4 bases, 7 bases remained unmatched. Germline values: CDR1 SGHDT, CDR2 YYEEEE.

The gene calls are TRBV18 and TRBJ1-3, with D tentatively TRBD1 (6 bases). CDR3 length: 14 amino acids. V lost 6 bases and J 0 bases, leaving 9 bases between the germline ends. Germline V gives CDR1 KGHSH, CDR2 LQKENI. In DNA form, the CDR3 reads TGTGCCAGCTCGACAGGAAACTCTGGAAACACCATATATTTT. Translation gives CASSTGNSGNTIYF.

This clone was observed a single time. CDR3 in amino acids: CASSSPRQGSWYGYTF. The DNA for the CDR3 is TGTGCCAGCAGCTCCCCCCGACAGGGGTCCTGGTATGGCTACACCTTC. The gene calls are TRBV13 and TRBJ1-2, with 8 bases matching TRBD1. V trimming: 4 bases; J trimming: 5 bases; junction bases outside the gene matches: 12. The germline V gene has CDR1 PRHDT and CDR2 FYEKMQ (reference sequence). CDR3 length: 16 amino acids. Combining the CDR3 with reference TRBV13 and TRBJ1-2 gives the whole variable domain AAGVIQSPRHLIKEKRETATLKCYPIPRHDTVYWYQQGPGQDPQFLISFYEKMQSDKGSIPDRFSAQQFSDYHSELNMSSLELGDSALYFCASSSPRQGSWYGYTFGSGTRLTVV.

The chain is built from TRBV5-1 and TRBJ2-3; D is perhaps TRBD1 (6 bases). Germline lookup yields CDR1 SGHRS and CDR2 YFSETQ. This CDR3 is 14 amino acids long. The V and J ends lost 3 bases and 6 bases respectively, with 14 bases between them. The CDR3: CASSSGTPGDTQYF. CDR3 DNA sequence: TGCGCCAGCAGCTCCGGGACACCAGGGGATACGCAGTATTTT.